Listed below are T cell receptor beta chains from one sample, sequenced in a study of beta chain features in type 1 diabetes. Generated by immunoSEQ multiplex PCR, the TCRdb table keeps only in-frame clones and is missing some. The sample lists roughly 350,000 clones; 8.5% to 10% were seen once. Sequenced input: central memory CD4+ T cells from blood. Every receptor here comes from a man aged 30-40 years with type 1 diabetes. Each CDR3 is given with its conserved first and last residue. D genes are given only for firm matches. The listing skips clone size in some rows; elsewhere it reads once, few, many or a size class.

abundance,v_gene,len,d_gene,j_gene,CDR3nt,CDR3aa
few,TRBV5-1,15,NA,TRBJ2-5,TGCGCCAGCAGCCTACTTACAGGGACGGAGGAGACCCAGTACTTC,CASSLLTGTEETQYF
NA,TRBV6-1,15,TRBD2,TRBJ2-5,TGTGCCAGCAGTATCGGGACTAGCGGGCAAGAGACCCAGTACTTC,CASSIGTSGQETQYF
few,TRBV28,14,NA,TRBJ1-5,TGTGCCAGCAGTTTCGCGGGTGTGGGTCAGCCCCAGCATTTT,CASSFAGVGQPQHF
many,TRBV14,14,NA,TRBJ2-2,TGTGCCAGCAGCCAAGTGATATACACCGGGGAGCTGTTTTTT,CASSQVIYTGELFF
few,TRBV6-1,15,NA,TRBJ2-3,TGTGCCAGCACCTCCTGGGGGACCGAGACAGATACGCAGTATTTT,CASTSWGTETDTQYF
few,TRBV5-1,14,TRBD1,TRBJ2-3,TGCGCCAGCAGCTCGGGACAGGACACAGATACGCAGTATTTT,CASSSGQDTDTQYF
NA,TRBV30,15,TRBD1,TRBJ1-3,TGTGCCTGGAGTGGACAGGGGTCCTGGGGAAACACCATATATTTT,CAWSGQGSWGNTIYF
few,TRBV9,15,TRBD2,TRBJ2-3,TGTGCCAGCAGCGTAGCTAGCGGTCGCACAGATACGCAGTATTTT,CASSVASGRTDTQYF
NA,TRBV7-2,12,NA,TRBJ1-5,TGTGCCAGCAGCTATGACAATCAGCCCCAGCATTTT,CASSYDNQPQHF
NA,TRBV7-9,18,TRBD2,TRBJ2-5,TGTGCCAGCAGCTTTCCCGGAGGGCTAGCGGGAGGGGAAGAGACCCAGTACTTC,CASSFPGGLAGGEETQYF
NA,TRBV11-1,14,NA,TRBJ2-5,TGTGCCAGCAGCTTAGACAGGACTAAAGAGACCCAGTACTTC,CASSLDRTKETQYF
NA,TRBV28,14,TRBD1,TRBJ1-5,TGTGCCAGCAGTCAGGGGACAGTAAACCAGCCCCAGCATTTT,CASSQGTVNQPQHF
few,TRBV5-1,14,NA,TRBJ2-5,TGCGCCAGCAGCTTGGATAAGGGGATGGAGACCCAGTACTTC,CASSLDKGMETQYF
few,TRBV11-1,15,TRBD1,TRBJ1-1,TGTGCCAGCAGCCCCGGACAGGGTTGGGACACTGAAGCTTTCTTT,CASSPGQGWDTEAFF
NA,TRBV6-1,17,TRBD2,TRBJ2-5,TGTGCCAGCAGTGCCTTAGGGCTAGCGGGTCTCCAAGAGACCCAGTACTTC,CASSALGLAGLQETQYF
NA,TRBV6-6,13,NA,TRBJ1-5,TGTGCCAGCAGTTACTCGGGTTCCCAGCCCCAGCATTTT,CASSYSGSQPQHF
few,TRBV7-2,15,TRBD2,TRBJ2-1,TGTGCCAGCATCGAACTGGCGGGAGATAGGAATGAGCAGTTCTTC,CASIELAGDRNEQFF
few,TRBV5-1,16,TRBD1,TRBJ2-2,TGCGCCAGCAGCCGAGGACAGGGCGCGAACACCGGGGAGCTGTTTTTT,CASSRGQGANTGELFF
few,TRBV5-1,15,NA,TRBJ1-1,TGCGCCAGCAGCTTCACCGAGAAACTGAACACTGAAGCTTTCTTT,CASSFTEKLNTEAFF
few,TRBV7-9,19,NA,TRBJ2-5,TGTGCCAGCAGCTTAGCGTCTAACGGAGGGATTGGGGTCGGGGAGACCCAGTACTTC,CASSLASNGGIGVGETQYF
NA,TRBV5-1,15,NA,TRBJ2-7,TGCGCCAGCAGCTTGGGTCCCACCTCGAGATTTGAGCAGTACTTC,CASSLGPTSRFEQYF
few,TRBV7-2,16,TRBD2,TRBJ2-3,TGTGCCAGCAGCCCTGTGGGACTAACTATCCCAGATACGCAGTATTTT,CASSPVGLTIPDTQYF
NA,TRBV5-4,14,NA,TRBJ2-5,TGTGCCAGCAGCTTGTGGCAGGGGATGGAGACCCAGTACTTC,CASSLWQGMETQYF
NA,TRBV29-1,14,NA,TRBJ1-2,TGCAGCGTTGAAGGTCACAGGAATAACAATGGCTACACCTTC,CSVEGHRNNNGYTF
few,TRBV7-3,15,TRBD2,TRBJ2-1,TGTGCCAGCAGCTTATGGGCGGGAGCGGCCAATGAGCAGTTCTTC,CASSLWAGAANEQFF
NA,TRBV11-3,15,TRBD2,TRBJ2-1,TGTGCCAGCGGGGGACTAGCGGGTTTGATGAATGAGCAGTTCTTC,CASGGLAGLMNEQFF
NA,TRBV7-2,16,NA,TRBJ2-5,TGTGCCAGCAGCTCCCCTGGTTTTGCAGGGGATGAGACCCAGTACTTC,CASSSPGFAGDETQYF
NA,TRBV11-2,14,NA,TRBJ2-1,TGTGCCAGCAGCTTAGCGGGTCCAGCGGGCTTTCAGTTCTTC,CASSLAGPAGFQFF
few,TRBV19,12,NA,TRBJ2-7,TGTGCCAGTACCACAGGAAGAGACGAGCAGTACTTC,CASTTGRDEQYF
few,TRBV6-5,13,NA,TRBJ2-1,TGTGCCAGCAGTCCGAGGGACCACAATGAGCAGTTCTTC,CASSPRDHNEQFF
few,TRBV6-1,13,NA,TRBJ1-4,TGTGCCAGCGAGGGGAGTCTGGATGAAAAACTGTTTTTT,CASEGSLDEKLFF
NA,TRBV2,15,NA,TRBJ2-1,TGTGCCACCCGGTTCCAGGGGTTTACCTACAATGAGCAGTTCTTC,CATRFQGFTYNEQFF
few,TRBV6-5,10,NA,TRBJ1-1,TGTGCCAGCAGTTACAATGAAGCTTTCTTT,CASSYNEAFF
few,TRBV28,16,TRBD1,TRBJ1-2,TGTGCCAGCAGCCGAAAGAGTGCAGGGGGGGACTATGGCTACACCTTC,CASSRKSAGGDYGYTF
NA,TRBV30,16,NA,TRBJ1-5,TGTGCCTGGAGTACCCCGGAGGGTTGGAGCAATCAGCCCCAGCATTTT,CAWSTPEGWSNQPQHF
NA,TRBV21-1,15,NA,TRBJ2-7,TGTGCCAGCAGCAAAGGGCGGGACAGGGTGTACGAGCAGTACTTC,CASSKGRDRVYEQYF
few,TRBV5-1,13,NA,TRBJ2-1,TGCGCCAGCAGCTCCTCAGGCGCGGGGTGGCAGTTCTTC,CASSSSGAGWQFF
few,TRBV5-1,12,NA,TRBJ2-5,TGCGCCAGCAGTCCGGGAGAGGAGACCCAGTACTTC,CASSPGEETQYF
many,TRBV4-2,11,NA,TRBJ2-5,TGTGCCAGCAGCGTCCAAGAGACCCAGTACTTC,CASSVQETQYF
NA,TRBV5-4,16,NA,TRBJ1-4,TGTGCCAGCAGCCTCCACTTCGGGGCGTCTAATGAAAAACTGTTTTTT,CASSLHFGASNEKLFF
NA,TRBV5-1,16,TRBD1,TRBJ1-3,TGCGCCAGCAGCGTCCAGGGACAGGGGGCTGGAAACACCATATATTTT,CASSVQGQGAGNTIYF
few,TRBV5-1,16,NA,TRBJ2-5,TGCGCCAGCAGCTCGAGGGGGGGGTCACCGCAAGAGACCCAGTACTTC,CASSSRGGSPQETQYF
NA,TRBV15,12,NA,TRBJ2-3,TGTGCCACCAGCCGCCGGACAGATACGCAGTATTTT,CATSRRTDTQYF
few,TRBV10-3,13,NA,TRBJ1-1,TGTGCCATGAAGACAGGCCTTAACACTGAAGCTTTCTTT,CAMKTGLNTEAFF
NA,TRBV5-4,15,NA,TRBJ2-5,TGTGCCAGCAGCTTTACCACGCAGCCTCAAGAGACCCAGTACTTC,CASSFTTQPQETQYF
NA,TRBV28,14,TRBD1,TRBJ1-2,TGTGCCAGCAGTTTCACAGGGGCTCTAGGCGGCTACACCTTC,CASSFTGALGGYTF
few,TRBV28,13,NA,TRBJ2-2,TGTGCCAGCGGCCCGTCCTGGGCCGGGGAGCTGTTTTTT,CASGPSWAGELFF
NA,TRBV27,18,NA,TRBJ2-6,TGTGCCAGCAGTTCCCTCACGACAGTATTCTCTGGGGCCAACGTCCTGACTTTC,CASSSLTTVFSGANVLTF
few,TRBV7-2,14,NA,TRBJ2-7,TGTGCCAGCAGCTCACAACCGACGGTACACGAGCAGTACTTC,CASSSQPTVHEQYF
many,TRBV23-1,14,NA,TRBJ2-2,TGCGCCAGCAGTCAACGGGGTAACACCGGGGAGCTGTTTTTT,CASSQRGNTGELFF
few,TRBV28,15,NA,TRBJ2-7,TGTGCCAGCTCCTCACAGGGCATAAGCTCCTACGAGCAGTACTTC,CASSSQGISSYEQYF
NA,TRBV5-1,15,TRBD2,TRBJ2-3,TGCGCCAGCAGCGGACTAGCGGGACTCACAGATACGCAGTATTTT,CASSGLAGLTDTQYF
few,TRBV7-9,15,NA,TRBJ2-1,TGTGCCAGCAGCTTCGGTTCGACAGGCCTTTATGAGCAGTTCTTC,CASSFGSTGLYEQFF
NA,TRBV21-1,10,NA,TRBJ2-2,TGTGCCAGCAGCGTCAGACAGGGGTCTTTT,CASSVRQGSF
NA,TRBV7-6,17,TRBD2,TRBJ2-1,TGTGCCAGCAGCTTAGTCGGCGGGGGTAGCTCCTACAATGAGCAGTTCTTC,CASSLVGGGSSYNEQFF
NA,TRBV6-6,15,TRBD1,TRBJ1-1,TGTGCCAGCAGGGAACGACAGGGGTTCGGTTCTGAAGCTTTCTTT,CASRERQGFGSEAFF
few,TRBV5-4,14,NA,TRBJ1-4,TGTGCCAGCAGCTTGGGGGGACTGAGTGAAAAACTGTTTTTT,CASSLGGLSEKLFF
NA,TRBV6-5,16,TRBD1,TRBJ2-7,TGTGCCAGCAGTTACTCGCAGGACAGGGGTTTGGCCGAGCAGTACTTC,CASSYSQDRGLAEQYF
NA,TRBV19,12,NA,TRBJ1-5,TGTGCCAGTAGTGCAGGAGGTCAGCCCCAGCATTTT,CASSAGGQPQHF
NA,TRBV6-5,15,NA,TRBJ1-2,TGTGCCAGTTCGAGGGGAGGGTTGCAAAACTATGGCTACACCTTC,CASSRGGLQNYGYTF